This T cell receptor (beta chain) was sequenced for a study of blood T cell repertoires in COVID-19. Per germline, CDR1 SGHDT and CDR2 YYEEEE. Trimming cost V 4 bases and J 4 bases, with 11 bases left between them. The CDR3 runs 14 residues. In the authors' methods: Using reference gene primer amplification, nucleated cell counts were estimated. Profiling relied on immunoSEQ multiplex PCR, and the TCRdb table lists in-frame clones only, not all of them. For V, J and clone size, that table is used; D and trimming come from the DNA. The table has about 150,000 clones, about 90% seen once. This clone was seen just once.

The sequence derives from a woman aged 40 to 50 who had been exposed to COVID-19. Sequencing input: PBMCs or T cells enriched from blood (not recorded which). The genes are TRBV5-6 and TRBJ2-2; D unclear. The chain's CDR3 is CASSRVASTGELFF. CDR3 nucleotides: TGTGCCAGCAGCAGAGTAGCCAGCACCGGGGAGCTGTTTTTT.